The 12 T cell receptor beta chains in this list originate from one sample, sequenced in a study of blood T cells in healthy people across ages. A second PCR of roughly 6 to 12 cycles used a sample-barcoded 5' primer and a J-beta primer mix. TCRdb passed the 5' RACE reads through MiXCR, listing each CDR3 protein once. The table lists roughly 680,000 distinct CDR3 sequences, over 45% of them singletons, with 30% to 40% in the top ten. The sequenced sample was blood. Receptors originate from a woman aged 55-69 years in good health.

CDR3 region: CASSQESVGSQPQHF. The CDR3 DNA reads as TGTGCCAGCAGCCAAGAAAGTGTGGGGAGTCAGCCCCAGCATTTT. The V call is TRBV4-2, the J call TRBJ1-5; the D is unclear. Trimming cost V 0 bases and J 6 bases, with 12 bases left between them. The CDR3 consists of 15 residues. Per germline, CDR1 LGHNA and CDR2 YNFKEQ.

This clonotype was seen many times. The chain links TRBV2 to TRBJ2-7; D is uncertain. Trimming cost V 6 bases and J 0 bases, with 6 bases left between them. Per germline, CDR1 SNHLY and CDR2 FYNNEI. This CDR3 is built from 12 residues. The CDR3 coding sequence is TGTGCCAGCAGCGGCAGCTCCTACGAGCAGTACTTC. The encoded protein is CASSGSSYEQYF.

This clonotype has just a few counts. This sequence joins TRBV7-3 and TRBJ2-3; D is uncertain. This CDR3 region has 13 residues. Trimming removed 5 bases from V and 6 bases from J, with 12 bases in between. The germline CDR1 and CDR2 sequences are SGHTA and FQGTGA. The DNA for the CDR3 is TGTGCCAGCAGCCCCCTTCATATGGATACGCAGTATTTT. This sequence encodes CASSPLHMDTQYF.

This clonotype was recorded a few times. The V and J genes are TRBV6-6 and TRBJ2-7, with TRBD1 matching 11 bases. J gave up 3 bases and V 6 bases, and 7 bases lay outside the gene matches. The CDR3 runs to 15 residues. CDR1 is MNHNY, CDR2 SVGAGI, per germline (reference sequence). CDR3: CASRPWTGGFYEQYF. The CDR3 coding sequence is TGTGCCAGCAGGCCGTGGACAGGGGGCTTCTACGAGCAGTACTTC.

This clonotype occurred a few times. J is TRBJ2-1 and V is TRBV7-2, with D unresolved. The V end was cut by 4 bases, the J end by 5 bases, with 9 bases between. CDR1 is SGHTA, CDR2 FQGNSA, per germline. The CDR3 totals 13 residues. For the CDR3, the DNA is TGTGCCAGCAGCTGGTTAAGAGACAATGAGCAGTTCTTC. This encodes CASSWLRDNEQFF.

This rearrangement joins TRBV7-2 to TRBJ2-2, with TRBD2 matching over 8 bases. Germline V gives CDR1 SGHTA, CDR2 FQGNSA. The junction had 6 bases not matched to a gene; V was cut back by 5 bases and J by 7 bases. The CDR3 consists of 14 residues. CDR3 sequence: CASSPGTRVGELFF. The CDR3 DNA sequence: TGTGCCAGCAGCCCCGGGACTAGGGTCGGGGAGCTGTTTTTT.

This chain links TRBV7-3 with TRBJ2-7; D is unclear. The CDR3 length is 13 residues. Trimming took off 3 bases at V and 2 bases at J, with 8 bases between the two ends. CDR1 and CDR2 (germline): SGHTA, FQGTGA. CDR3 sequence (DNA): TGTGCCAGCAGCTTCCGGGTTGCCTACGAGCAGTACTTC. Translation: CASSFRVAYEQYF.

J is TRBJ2-3 and V is TRBV28; 7 bases line up with TRBD1. Trimming took 1 base from V and 3 from J; bases not matched to a gene: 10. This CDR3 has 17 amino acids. Germline CDR1 is MDHEN and CDR2 is SYDVKM. The CDR3 sequence: CASSLYLQGIGTDTQYF. The CDR3 nucleotides read TGTGCCAGCAGTTTATACCTACAGGGGATCGGGACAGATACGCAGTATTTT.

The chain combines TRBV20-1 with TRBJ2-5; 8 nucleotides line up with TRBD1. TRBJ2-7 explains the end of the DNA better; the J call may be wrong. CDR1 is DFQATT and CDR2 is SNEGSKA in the germline V gene (reference sequence). This CDR3 has 12 residues. The CDR3 DNA reads TGCAGTGCGGCGGACAGGGCCCACGAGCAGTACTTC. Amino acid sequence: CSAADRAHEQYF.

The chain carries TRBV10-3 and TRBJ2-3; 7 bases align to TRBD2. Trimming cost V 0 bases and J 2 bases; bases outside gene matches: 8. Looked up from germline, CDR1 is ENHRY and CDR2 is SYGVKD. The CDR3 extends over 17 amino acids. The CDR3, as DNA: TGTGCCATCAGTGAGTCGGAACTAGCGCCCATCACAGATACGCAGTATTTT. This translates into CAISESELAPITDTQYF.

The chain carries TRBV7-2 and TRBJ2-1; D may be TRBD1 (6 bases). Trimming shortened V by 3 bases and J by 12 bases, and 18 bases separated the two germline ends. Germline CDR1 SGHTA, CDR2 FQGNSA. This CDR3 spans 14 amino acids. The CDR3: CASSFPGHVRRQFF. Here the CDR3 DNA reads TGTGCCAGCAGCTTCCCGGGACACGTACGCCGGCAGTTCTTC.

The chain couples TRBV28 to TRBJ1-5, with 7 bases aligning to TRBD1. V gave up 7 bases and J gave up 2 bases; unmatched junction bases: 11. The CDR3 is 16 amino acids. Germline V gives CDR1 MDHEN, CDR2 SYDVKM. The CDR3 protein is CASTTRGGRGNQPQHF. Written as DNA, the CDR3 is TGTGCCAGCACTACCAGGGGGGGACGTGGCAATCAGCCCCAGCATTTT.